This TCR beta chain was sequenced for a study of CD8 T cell repertoires and HIV-1 epitope variants. Study-wide points: Of under ten antigen-specific beta clonotypes, about six appeared to cross-react with escape variants.

About this clone itself: The target antigen is unknown.

Clones were read by immunoSEQ multiplex PCR, and TCRdb kept only the in-frame ones, dropping some. The sample shows over 1,000 clones, about 70% of them seen only once. Trimming took off 0 bases at V and 3 bases at J, with 7 bases between the two ends. The germline gives CDR1 SGDLS, CDR2 YYNGEE. The length of the CDR3 is 13 residues. This clonotype was obtained from a male donor with HIV. The sequenced material came from cultured CD8+ T cells derived from PBMCs. The chain couples TRBV9 to TRBJ2-7; no clear D. The CDR3 protein is CASSVAANYEQYF. CDR3 in DNA: TGTGCCAGCAGCGTAGCGGCGAACTACGAGCAGTACTTC.